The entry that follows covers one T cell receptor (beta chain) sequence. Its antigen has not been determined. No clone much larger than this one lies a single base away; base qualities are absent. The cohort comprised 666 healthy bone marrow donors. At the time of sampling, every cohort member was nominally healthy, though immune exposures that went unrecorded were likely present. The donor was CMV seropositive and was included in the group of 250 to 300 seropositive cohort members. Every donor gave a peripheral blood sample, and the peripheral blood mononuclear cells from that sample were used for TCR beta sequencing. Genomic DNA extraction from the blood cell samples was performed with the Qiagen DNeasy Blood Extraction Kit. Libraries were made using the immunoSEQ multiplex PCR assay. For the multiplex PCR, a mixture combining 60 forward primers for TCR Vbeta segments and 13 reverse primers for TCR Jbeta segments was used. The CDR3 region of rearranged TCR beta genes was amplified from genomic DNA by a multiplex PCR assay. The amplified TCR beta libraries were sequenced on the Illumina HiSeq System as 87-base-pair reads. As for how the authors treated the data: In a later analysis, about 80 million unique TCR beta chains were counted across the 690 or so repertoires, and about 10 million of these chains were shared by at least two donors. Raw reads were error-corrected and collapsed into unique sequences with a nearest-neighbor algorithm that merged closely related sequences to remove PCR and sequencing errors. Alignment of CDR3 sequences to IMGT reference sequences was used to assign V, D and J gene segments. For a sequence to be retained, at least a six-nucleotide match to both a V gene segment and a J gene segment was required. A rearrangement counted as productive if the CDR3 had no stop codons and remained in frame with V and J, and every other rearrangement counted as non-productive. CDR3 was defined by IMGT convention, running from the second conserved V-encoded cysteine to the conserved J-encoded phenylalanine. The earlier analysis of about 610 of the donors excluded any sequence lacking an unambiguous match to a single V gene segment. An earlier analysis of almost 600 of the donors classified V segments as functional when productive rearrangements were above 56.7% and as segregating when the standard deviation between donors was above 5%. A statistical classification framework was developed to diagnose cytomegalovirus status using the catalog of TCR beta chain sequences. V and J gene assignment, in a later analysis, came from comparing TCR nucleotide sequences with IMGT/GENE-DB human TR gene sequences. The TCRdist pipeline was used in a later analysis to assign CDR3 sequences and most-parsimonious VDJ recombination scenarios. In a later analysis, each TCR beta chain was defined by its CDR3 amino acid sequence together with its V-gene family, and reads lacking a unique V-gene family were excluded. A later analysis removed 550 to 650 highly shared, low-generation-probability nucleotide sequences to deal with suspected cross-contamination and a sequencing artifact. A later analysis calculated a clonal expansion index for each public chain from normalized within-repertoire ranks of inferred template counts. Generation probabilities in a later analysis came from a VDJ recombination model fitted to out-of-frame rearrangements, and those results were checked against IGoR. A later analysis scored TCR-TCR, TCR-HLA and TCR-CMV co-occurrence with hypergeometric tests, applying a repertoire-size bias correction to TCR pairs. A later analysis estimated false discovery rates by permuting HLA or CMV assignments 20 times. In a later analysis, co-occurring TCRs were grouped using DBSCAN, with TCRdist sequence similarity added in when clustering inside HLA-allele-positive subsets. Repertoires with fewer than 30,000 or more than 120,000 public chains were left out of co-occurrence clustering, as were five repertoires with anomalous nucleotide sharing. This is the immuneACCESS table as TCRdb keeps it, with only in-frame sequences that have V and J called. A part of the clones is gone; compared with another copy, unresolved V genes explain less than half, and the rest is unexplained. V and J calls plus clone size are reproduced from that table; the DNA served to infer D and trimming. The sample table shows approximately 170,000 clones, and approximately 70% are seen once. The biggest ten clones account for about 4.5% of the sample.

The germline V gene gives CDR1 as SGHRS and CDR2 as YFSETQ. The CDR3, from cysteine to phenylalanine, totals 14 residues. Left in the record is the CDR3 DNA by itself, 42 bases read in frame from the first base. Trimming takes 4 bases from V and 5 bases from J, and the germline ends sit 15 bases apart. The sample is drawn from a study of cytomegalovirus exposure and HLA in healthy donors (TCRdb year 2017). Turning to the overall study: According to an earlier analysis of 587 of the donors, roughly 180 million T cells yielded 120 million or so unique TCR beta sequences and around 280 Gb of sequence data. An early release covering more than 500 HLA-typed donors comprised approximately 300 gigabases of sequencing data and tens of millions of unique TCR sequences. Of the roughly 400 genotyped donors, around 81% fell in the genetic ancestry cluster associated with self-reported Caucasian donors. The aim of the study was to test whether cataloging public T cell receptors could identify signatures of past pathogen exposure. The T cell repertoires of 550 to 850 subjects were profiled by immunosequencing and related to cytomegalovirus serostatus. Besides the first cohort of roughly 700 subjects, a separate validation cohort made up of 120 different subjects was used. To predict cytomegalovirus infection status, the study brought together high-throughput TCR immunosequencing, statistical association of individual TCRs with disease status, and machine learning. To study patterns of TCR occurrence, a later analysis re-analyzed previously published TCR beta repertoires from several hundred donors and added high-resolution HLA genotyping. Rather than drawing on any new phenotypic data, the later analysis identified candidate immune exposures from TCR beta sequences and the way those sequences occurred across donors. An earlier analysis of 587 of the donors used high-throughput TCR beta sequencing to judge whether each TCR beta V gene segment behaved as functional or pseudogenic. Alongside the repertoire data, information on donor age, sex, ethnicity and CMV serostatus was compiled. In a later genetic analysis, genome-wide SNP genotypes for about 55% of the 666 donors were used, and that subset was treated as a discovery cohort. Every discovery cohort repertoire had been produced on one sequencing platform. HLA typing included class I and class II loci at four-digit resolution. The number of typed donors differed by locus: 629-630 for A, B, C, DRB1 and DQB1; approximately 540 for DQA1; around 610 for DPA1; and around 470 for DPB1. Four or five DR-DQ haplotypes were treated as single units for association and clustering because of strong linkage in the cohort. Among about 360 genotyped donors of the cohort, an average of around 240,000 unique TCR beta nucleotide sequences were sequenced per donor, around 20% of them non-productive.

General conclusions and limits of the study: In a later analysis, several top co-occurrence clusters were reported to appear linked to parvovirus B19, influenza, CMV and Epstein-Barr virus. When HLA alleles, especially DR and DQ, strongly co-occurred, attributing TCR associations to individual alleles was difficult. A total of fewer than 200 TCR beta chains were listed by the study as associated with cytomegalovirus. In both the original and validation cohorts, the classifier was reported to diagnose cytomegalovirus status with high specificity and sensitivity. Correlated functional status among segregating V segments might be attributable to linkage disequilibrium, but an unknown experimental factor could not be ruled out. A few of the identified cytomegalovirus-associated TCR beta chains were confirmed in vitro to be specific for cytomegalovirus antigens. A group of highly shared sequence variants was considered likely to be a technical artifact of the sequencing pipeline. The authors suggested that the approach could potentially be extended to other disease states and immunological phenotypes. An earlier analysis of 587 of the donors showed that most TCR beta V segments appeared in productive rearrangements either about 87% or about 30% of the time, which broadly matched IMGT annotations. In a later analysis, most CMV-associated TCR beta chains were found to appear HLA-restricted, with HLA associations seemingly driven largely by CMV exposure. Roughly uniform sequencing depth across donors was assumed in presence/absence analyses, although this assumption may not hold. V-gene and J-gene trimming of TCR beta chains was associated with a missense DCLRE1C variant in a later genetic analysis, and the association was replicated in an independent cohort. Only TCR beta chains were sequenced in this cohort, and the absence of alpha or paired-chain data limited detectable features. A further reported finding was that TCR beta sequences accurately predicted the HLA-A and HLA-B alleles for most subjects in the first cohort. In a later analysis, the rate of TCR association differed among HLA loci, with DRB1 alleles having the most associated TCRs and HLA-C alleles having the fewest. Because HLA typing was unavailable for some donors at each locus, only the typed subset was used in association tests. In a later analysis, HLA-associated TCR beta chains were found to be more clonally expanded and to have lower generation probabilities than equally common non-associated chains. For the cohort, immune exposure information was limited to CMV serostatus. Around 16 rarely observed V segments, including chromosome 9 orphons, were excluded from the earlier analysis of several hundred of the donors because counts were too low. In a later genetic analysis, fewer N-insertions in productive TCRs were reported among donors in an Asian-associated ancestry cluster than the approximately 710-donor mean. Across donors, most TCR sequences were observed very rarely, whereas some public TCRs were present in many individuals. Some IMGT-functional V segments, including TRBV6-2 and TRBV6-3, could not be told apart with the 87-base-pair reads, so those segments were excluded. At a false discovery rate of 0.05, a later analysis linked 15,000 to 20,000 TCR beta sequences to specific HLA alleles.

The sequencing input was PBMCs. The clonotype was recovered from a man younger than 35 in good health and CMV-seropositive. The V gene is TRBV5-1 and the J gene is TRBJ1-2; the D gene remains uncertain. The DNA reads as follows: TGCGCCAGCAGCCCCAGCGGGAACTGGTATGGCTACACCTTC. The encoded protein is CASSPSGNWYGYTF. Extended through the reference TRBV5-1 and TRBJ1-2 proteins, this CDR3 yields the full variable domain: KAGVTQTPRYLIKTRGQQVTLSCSPISGHRSVSWYQQTPGQGLQFLFEYFSETQRNKGNFPGRFSGRQFSNSRSEMNVSTLELGDSALYLCASSPSGNWYGYTFGSGTRLTVV.